The rows below give T cell receptor beta chains drawn from one sample of a study of blood T cell repertoires in COVID-19. Assay: immunoSEQ multiplex PCR; the TCRdb copy retains only in-frame clones and omits some. The sample shows about 210,000 clones, 81% of them seen only once. Sequenced material: PBMCs or T cells enriched from blood (not recorded which). These receptors were taken from a man aged 35-49 years who had recovered from COVID-19. Each CDR3 is given with its conserved first and last residue. The D gene is left open where the match is weak. The size field is filled for only some rows; it gives once, few, many or a size class.

d_call,j_call,v_call,clone_size,cdr3_aa,cdr3_nt
.,TRBJ1-1,TRBV24-1,.,CATSDFGRQQNTEAFF,TGTGCCACCAGTGATTTTGGTCGACAGCAGAACACTGAAGCTTTCTTT
TRBD1,TRBJ2-3,TRBV28,.,CASSFEDRATDTQYF,TGTGCCAGCAGTTTTGAGGACAGGGCCACAGATACGCAGTATTTT
.,TRBJ1-3,TRBV3-1/TRBV3-2,.,CASSPDRFGNTIYF,TGTGCCAGCAGCCCTGACAGGTTTGGAAACACCATATATTTT
.,TRBJ2-7,TRBV10-2,.,CASRNLDSSGREQYF,TGCGCCAGCCGGAATCTTGACTCTTCAGGGAGGGAGCAGTACTTC
TRBD2,TRBJ2-1,TRBV18,.,CASSPWGLAGQSSYNEQFF,TGTGCCAGCTCACCATGGGGACTAGCGGGACAGAGCTCCTACAATGAGCAGTTCTTC
TRBD2,TRBJ2-1,TRBV19,.,CASSIDFEGGPMGNEQFF,TGTGCCAGTAGTATAGATTTTGAGGGAGGGCCCATGGGGAATGAGCAGTTCTTC
TRBD1,TRBJ1-6,TRBV18,.,CASSAGTGYNSPLHF,TGTGCCAGCTCAGCCGGGACAGGGTATAATTCACCCCTCCACTTT
TRBD1,TRBJ1-5,TRBV19,.,CASREGGRGNQPQHF,TGTGCCAGTCGAGAGGGGGGCAGGGGGAATCAGCCCCAGCATTTT
.,TRBJ1-2,TRBV7-9,few,CASSLDQNYGYTF,TGTGCCAGCAGCTTAGACCAGAATTATGGCTACACCTTC
.,TRBJ2-7,TRBV27,.,CASSLAARYEQYF,TGTGCCAGCAGTTTAGCGGCCCGGTACGAGCAGTACTTC
TRBD2,TRBJ2-1,TRBV7-9,.,CASSFGLAPTYNEQFF,TGTGCCAGCAGCTTCGGACTAGCGCCTACCTACAATGAGCAGTTCTTC
.,TRBJ2-3,TRBV7-3,once,CASSLSGRSTDTQYF,TGTGCCAGCAGCTTAAGCGGCAGAAGCACAGATACGCAGTATTTT
TRBD1,TRBJ1-2,TRBV12-3/TRBV12-4,.,CASSPDREYGYTF,TGTGCCAGCAGTCCTGACAGGGAATATGGCTACACCTTC
TRBD2,TRBJ2-5,TRBV9,once,CASSPLAGGPQETQYF,TGTGCCAGCAGCCCGCTAGCGGGAGGACCCCAAGAGACCCAGTACTTC
.,TRBJ1-5,TRBV30,.,CAWSVTVGGQPQHF,TGTGCCTGGAGTGTAACAGTGGGAGGTCAGCCCCAGCATTTT
.,TRBJ1-3,TRBV4-1,.,CASSQQEKGRGGNTIYF,TGCGCCAGCAGCCAGCAAGAGAAGGGGCGAGGAGGAAACACCATATATTTT
.,TRBJ1-1,TRBV7-9,.,CASSPQLANTEAFF,TGTGCCAGCAGCCCCCAACTAGCGAACACTGAAGCTTTCTTT
TRBD1,TRBJ2-4,TRBV5-4,.,CASRDRVENIQYF,TGTGCCAGCAGGGACAGGGTTGAAAACATTCAGTACTTC
TRBD2,TRBJ2-5,TRBV5-1,.,CASSILGTGGETQYF,TGCGCCAGCAGCATTTTGGGCACGGGAGGAGAGACCCAGTACTTC
.,TRBJ1-5,TRBV12-2,.,CASRPSAKPSNQPQHF,TGTGCAAGTCGCCCTAGCGCCAAACCTAGCAATCAGCCCCAGCATTTT
TRBD1,TRBJ2-2,TRBV15,.,CATSKVGGSPPRELFF,TGTGCCACCAGCAAGGTAGGGGGCTCCCCCCCCCGGGAGCTGTTTTTT
.,TRBJ2-3,TRBV5-1,.,CASSRTGGTDTQYF,TGCGCCAGCTCCCGGACGGGGGGCACAGATACGCAGTATTTT
TRBD1,TRBJ2-3,TRBV14,.,CASSLDRGRTDTQYF,TGTGCCAGCAGCCTGGACAGGGGGCGCACAGATACGCAGTATTTT
TRBD1,TRBJ1-3,TRBV3-1/TRBV3-2,.,CASSPGGQGTGNTIYF,TGTGCCAGCAGCCCTGGGGGACAGGGAACTGGAAACACCATATATTTT
TRBD1,TRBJ1-2,TRBV7-3,few,CASSLGQGSYTF,TGTGCCAGCAGCTTGGGACAGGGGAGCTACACCTTC
.,TRBJ2-3,TRBV10-1,.,CASSASGRGRGTDTQYF,TGCGCCAGCAGTGCCTCGGGCAGGGGTAGGGGCACAGATACGCAGTATTTT
.,TRBJ2-3,TRBV24-1,.,CATSDPEDGTDTQYF,TGTGCCACCAGTGATCCGGAGGACGGCACAGATACGCAGTATTTT
TRBD1,TRBJ1-2,TRBV18,.,CASSHEGAPRGYTF,TGTGCCAGCTCTCACGAGGGGGCGCCTAGGGGCTACACCTTC
TRBD1,TRBJ1-2,TRBV5-8,few,CASSSGDKSTGRGINGYTF,TGTGCCAGCAGCTCGGGAGACAAGTCGACAGGGCGGGGTATTAATGGCTACACCTTC
.,TRBJ1-2,TRBV29-1,.,CSVTGTAGNYGYTF,TGCAGCGTTACCGGGACGGCGGGGAACTATGGCTACACCTTC
.,TRBJ1-1,TRBV2,.,CASSEERRTEAFF,TGTGCCAGCAGTGAGGAAAGGAGGACTGAAGCTTTCTTT
TRBD1,TRBJ1-2,TRBV5-1,.,CASSAGTGPGYTF,TGCGCCAGCAGCGCCGGGACAGGACCTGGCTACACCTTC
.,TRBJ2-5,TRBV20-1,.,CSASFPFIEYQETQYF,TGCAGTGCTAGTTTCCCCTTTATCGAGTACCAAGAGACCCAGTACTTC
.,TRBJ1-6,TRBV6-5,once,CASSRPGNFGSPLHF,TGTGCCAGCAGTCGTCCGGGAAACTTTGGGTCACCCCTCCACTTT
TRBD1,TRBJ1-3,TRBV9,many,CASSVTGLDAGNTIYF,TGTGCCAGCAGCGTGACAGGGCTGGATGCTGGAAACACCATATATTTT
TRBD1,TRBJ1-1,TRBV6-5,once,CASSSGTGGYTEAFF,TGTGCCAGCAGTTCCGGGACAGGGGGCTACACTGAAGCTTTCTTT
TRBD1,TRBJ2-7,TRBV7-2,.,CASSLGPGTGQYF,TGTGCCAGCAGCTTAGGCCCCGGGACAGGGCAGTACTTC
.,TRBJ1-2,TRBV9,.,CASSPQGVGRGYTF,TGTGCCAGCAGCCCACAGGGAGTCGGTCGGGGCTACACCTTC
TRBD1,TRBJ1-2,TRBV19,.,CATKFGQGLYGYTF,TGTGCCACGAAGTTCGGACAGGGCCTCTATGGCTACACCTTC
TRBD1,TRBJ1-1,TRBV2,.,CASSPRTGSNTEAFF,TGTGCCAGCAGTCCCAGGACAGGCTCGAACACTGAAGCTTTCTTT
.,TRBJ2-3,TRBV7-2,.,CASSLRQGGTDTQYF,TGTGCCAGCAGCTTACGGCAGGGTGGCACAGATACGCAGTATTTT
.,TRBJ1-3,TRBV4-1,.,CASSQDRSSGNTIYF,TGCGCCAGCAGCCAAGACAGGTCCTCTGGAAACACCATATATTTT
.,TRBJ1-2,TRBV27,.,CASSLLPRPGNYGYTF,TGTGCCAGCAGTTTATTGCCCCGCCCAGGGAACTATGGCTACACCTTC
TRBD1,TRBJ2-4,TRBV12-5,once,CASGGGQGERNIQYF,TGTGCTAGTGGTGGGGGACAGGGGGAGAGAAACATTCAGTACTTC
TRBD2,TRBJ2-5,TRBV27,.,CASRRSGLAAQETQYF,TGTGCCAGCAGGAGGTCCGGGCTAGCGGCCCAAGAGACCCAGTACTTC
.,TRBJ2-3,TRBV19,.,CASSMRQTTDTQYF,TGTGCCAGTAGTATGCGGCAGACCACAGATACGCAGTATTTT
.,TRBJ2-2,TRBV9,.,CASSASGTGELFF,TGTGCCAGCAGCGCAAGCGGTACCGGGGAGCTGTTTTTT
TRBD2,TRBJ2-7,TRBV6-1,.,CASSGKTSGREREQYF,TGTGCCAGCAGTGGCAAGACTAGCGGGAGGGAAAGGGAGCAGTACTTC
.,TRBJ2-7,TRBV30,.,CACPRGSEQYF,TGTGCCTGCCCCAGAGGATCCGAGCAGTACTTC
TRBD1,TRBJ1-1,TRBV29-1,.,CSVEGTGFGNTEAFF,TGCAGCGTGGAAGGGACAGGATTCGGGAACACTGAAGCTTTCTTT
TRBD1,TRBJ1-1,TRBV30,.,CAWGRQGASEAFF,TGTGCCTGGGGAAGACAGGGGGCGTCTGAAGCTTTCTTT
.,TRBJ2-3,TRBV5-1,.,CASSLAARWASTDTQYF,TGCGCCAGCAGCTTGGCGGCCAGGTGGGCTAGCACAGATACGCAGTATTTT
.,TRBJ2-7,TRBV12-3/TRBV12-4,.,CASSLGRGEQYF,TGTGCCAGCAGTTTAGGCCGCGGCGAGCAGTACTTC
TRBD1,TRBJ2-7,TRBV5-1,.,CASSLGTGFYEQYF,TGCGCCAGCAGCTTAGGGACAGGGTTTTACGAGCAGTACTTC
.,TRBJ2-3,TRBV19,.,CASSGGSYYTDTQYF,TGTGCCAGTAGCGGGGGTAGCTACTACACAGATACGCAGTATTTT
TRBD1,TRBJ1-4,TRBV2,.,CASSTGQGGGEKLFF,TGTGCCAGCAGCACGGGACAGGGAGGTGGTGAAAAACTGTTTTTT
.,TRBJ1-1,TRBV19,.,CASSIGGFRTEAFF,TGTGCCAGTAGTATAGGGGGCTTTCGCACTGAAGCTTTCTTT
.,TRBJ2-7,TRBV29-1,.,CSVRGGGDEQYF,TGCAGCGTTCGAGGGGGAGGGGACGAGCAGTACTTC